Below, one T cell receptor beta chain is given with its context. This record comes from a study of blood T cell repertoires in COVID-19. For the study at large: Spain, Italy and the United States supplied samples that represented acute and convalescent COVID-19. Sources were T cells, B-cell-depleted T cells, or PBMCs; the material itself was cDNA or gDNA.

Authors' analysis steps: Nucleated cell counts were estimated from reference gene primer amplification. Clones were read by immunoSEQ multiplex PCR, and TCRdb kept only the in-frame ones, dropping some. V, J and clone size are those of that table, while D and trimming were read from the DNA. The sample includes around 60,000 clones, 80% to 95% seen only once; the top ten take around 8.4%. From germline, CDR1 is LNHDA and CDR2 SQIVND (reference sequence). Between the trimmed V and J ends, which lost 3 bases and 8 bases, there was a span of 8 bases. This CDR3 region has 12 residues. This sequence joins TRBV19 and TRBJ1-3, with a possible D match to TRBD1 (5 bases). The sequenced sample was peripheral blood. The receptor comes from a woman older than 75 with active COVID-19. CDR3 loop: CASSIQGDTIYF. CDR3 nucleotides: TGTGCCAGTAGTATTCAGGGCGACACCATATATTTT.